Below, one TCR beta chain is given with its context. Its antigen is unknown. This specimen belongs to a study of shared clonotypes between healthy human individuals. Study summary: In total, the donors were a couple of women and a few men aged 18 to 49. Study-wide results and caveats: Generally, naive subsets (rather than memory subsets) showed larger estimated richness. Shared clonotypes across all four donors exceeded non-shared ones in generation probability.

The assay was carried out at the deep level. Profiled with immunoSEQ multiplex PCR; TCRdb holds only in-frame clones, not every one. The table has about 680,000 clones, about 80% seen once. The CDR3 contains 14 residues. Trimming at V came to 5 bases and at J to 7 bases, leaving 10 bases not matched to a gene. The germline gives CDR1 SGHAT, CDR2 FQNNGV. The sample was memory CD4+ T cells sorted from blood. Specified subset: CD45RA-negative fraction. The J gene is TRBJ1-2, the V gene TRBV11-2; 7 bases agree with TRBD1. This TCR came from a woman aged 30 to 39 in good health. Here the CDR3 reads CASSLGQAVGGYTF. For the CDR3, the DNA is TGTGCCAGCAGCCTTGGACAGGCTGTAGGTGGCTACACCTTC.